Listed below are T cell receptor beta chains from one sample, sequenced in a study of cytomegalovirus exposure and HLA in healthy donors. Sequenced by immunoSEQ multiplex PCR; TCRdb stores in-frame clones only, minus some. This sample has some 130,000 clones, with around four fifths found just once. What was sequenced was PBMCs. These receptors came from a human donor in good health. Both conserved end residues are part of each CDR3. The D gene is left open where the match is weak. A clone size is listed for some rows: how often the clone was seen (once, few, many), or a class if it is expanded.

D gene	CDR3 length	V gene	J gene	clone size	CDR3 protein	CDR3 DNA
TRBD1	15	TRBV5-6	TRBJ1-3	.	CASSFGQGYGNTIYF	TGTGCCAGCAGCTTCGGACAGGGGTATGGAAACACCATATATTTT
.	15	TRBV12-5	TRBJ2-2	.	CASALSLRNTGELFF	TGTGCTAGTGCTCTGTCCCTTAGGAACACCGGGGAGCTGTTTTTT
TRBD1	14	TRBV11-2	TRBJ2-7	.	CASSFGTGHYEQYF	TGTGCCAGCAGCTTCGGGACAGGGCATTACGAGCAGTACTTC
.	14	TRBV7-3	TRBJ2-7	.	CASSLGTPPYEQYF	TGTGCCAGCAGCTTAGGTACACCTCCCTACGAGCAGTACTTC
.	14	TRBV7-9	TRBJ1-2	.	CASSLARTDYGYTF	TGTGCCAGCAGCTTAGCCCGGACAGACTATGGCTACACCTTC
.	13	TRBV19	TRBJ2-7	.	CASSTPGVSEQYF	TGTGCCAGTAGTACCCCGGGAGTGTCGGAGCAGTACTTC
TRBD1	13	TRBV9	TRBJ2-7	.	CASEGQGSYEQYF	TGTGCCAGCGAAGGACAGGGCTCCTACGAGCAGTACTTC
.	16	TRBV11-2	TRBJ1-3	.	CASSFTVSSSGNTIYF	TGTGCCAGCAGCTTTACAGTTTCGAGCTCTGGAAACACCATATATTTT
.	12	TRBV7-2	TRBJ2-4	.	CASSSTPGIQYF	TGTGCCAGCAGCTCCACACCCGGGATTCAGTACTTC
.	13	TRBV28	TRBJ2-3	.	CASKRGGADTQYF	TGTGCCAGCAAAAGAGGTGGAGCAGATACGCAGTATTTT
.	15	TRBV5-4	TRBJ2-3	.	CASSLLAEFEDTQYF	TGTGCCAGCAGCTTGCTAGCCGAGTTTGAAGATACGCAGTATTTT
.	14	TRBV6-1	TRBJ1-1	.	CAVRGDAVNTEAFF	TGTGCCGTGCGCGGGGATGCGGTGAACACTGAAGCTTTCTTT
.	13	TRBV18	TRBJ1-4	.	CASRTGLGEKLFF	TGTGCCAGCCGTACAGGGCTGGGAGAAAAACTGTTTTTT
.	11	TRBV2	TRBJ2-3	.	CASEEAYTQYF	TGTGCCAGCGAGGAGGCCTATACGCAGTATTTT
.	15	TRBV28	TRBJ1-5	once	CASSPGGGGNQPQHF	TGTGCCAGCAGTCCGGGGGGGGGCGGCAATCAGCCCCAGCATTTT
TRBD2	16	TRBV7-3	TRBJ2-3	.	CASSLSRGGGGDTQYF	TGTGCCAGCAGCCTATCTAGGGGCGGGGGGGGAGATACGCAGTATTTT
TRBD1	13	TRBV18	TRBJ2-7	.	CASSPGQSYEQYF	TGTGCCAGCTCACCGGGACAGTCCTACGAGCAGTACTTC
.	15	TRBV27	TRBJ1-1	.	CASSLARQANTEAFF	TGTGCCAGCAGTTTGGCCAGACAAGCAAACACTGAAGCTTTCTTT
.	12	TRBV6-5	TRBJ1-2	.	CASSYSGGGYTF	TGTGCCAGCAGTTACTCCGGGGGGGGCTACACCTTC
.	15	TRBV5-4	TRBJ1-1	.	CASSLGRVENTEAFF	TGTGCCAGCAGCTTGGGCAGGGTAGAGAACACTGAAGCTTTCTTT
.	15	TRBV5-1	TRBJ2-5	.	CASTSQGHYQETQYF	TGCGCCAGCACCTCTCAGGGGCATTACCAAGAGACCCAGTACTTC
.	14	TRBV27	TRBJ2-3	.	CASRTGRSTDTQYF	TGTGCCAGCAGGACAGGACGCAGCACAGATACGCAGTATTTT
.	13	TRBV9	TRBJ1-5	.	CASSVAGGQPQHF	TGTGCCAGCAGCGTGGCTGGGGGGCAGCCCCAGCATTTT
TRBD1	15	TRBV5-1	TRBJ2-1	.	CASSLQPQGDNEQFF	TGCGCCAGCAGCTTGCAACCGCAGGGGGACAATGAGCAGTTCTTC
TRBD1	16	TRBV5-1	TRBJ1-2	.	CASSPNVGQGDYGYTF	TGCGCCAGCAGCCCGAATGTGGGACAGGGGGATTATGGCTACACCTTC
.	16	TRBV9	TRBJ1-2	.	CASSPNGIGAGYGYTF	TGTGCCAGCAGCCCGAACGGTATAGGGGCTGGGTATGGCTACACCTTC
TRBD1	14	TRBV15	TRBJ2-3	.	CATSKNRGPDTQYF	TGTGCCACCAGCAAGAACAGGGGTCCAGATACGCAGTATTTT
.	16	TRBV25-1	TRBJ1-1	.	CASSEFRRGGDTEAFF	TGTGCCAGCAGTGAATTTAGGAGGGGAGGAGACACTGAAGCTTTCTTT
.	14	TRBV6-5	TRBJ2-7	.	CASSESADSYEQYF	TGTGCCAGCAGTGAATCGGCGGACTCCTACGAGCAGTACTTC
.	15	TRBV7-3	TRBJ1-2	.	CASSISGEADYGYTF	TGTGCCAGCAGCATCTCCGGGGAAGCTGACTATGGCTACACCTTC
.	14	TRBV27	TRBJ1-1	.	CASSRWGVGTEAFF	TGTGCCAGCAGTCGGTGGGGGGTAGGGACTGAAGCTTTCTTT
.	14	TRBV5-6	TRBJ1-6	once	CASSPGLVNSPLHF	TGTGCCAGCAGCCCTGGACTGGTTAATTCACCCCTCCACTTT
TRBD2	16	TRBV5-1	TRBJ2-1	.	CASSLSASGGYNEQFF	TGCGCCAGCAGCTTGTCGGCTAGCGGGGGGTACAATGAGCAGTTCTTC
.	13	TRBV7-3	TRBJ2-1	.	CASSEVGAGEQFF	TGTGCCAGCAGCGAAGTGGGAGCCGGGGAGCAGTTCTTC
.	15	TRBV4-1	TRBJ1-2	.	CASSQVDGGHYGYTF	TGCGCCAGCAGCCAAGTGGACGGGGGACACTATGGCTACACCTTC
.	15	TRBV4-1	TRBJ1-1	.	CASSQGPGTGTEAFF	TGCGCCAGCAGCCAAGGCCCAGGAACGGGGACTGAAGCTTTCTTT
TRBD2	15	TRBV6-5	TRBJ2-5	.	CASSYSGTSQETQYF	TGTGCCAGCAGTTACTCCGGGACTAGTCAAGAGACCCAGTACTTC
TRBD1	14	TRBV6-1	TRBJ1-2	.	CASSQGVEKLGYTF	TGTGCCAGCAGCCAGGGGGTAGAGAAGCTTGGCTACACCTTC
TRBD1	12	TRBV2	TRBJ2-7	.	CASSQSAGTGQF	TGTGCCAGCAGTCAATCAGCCGGGACAGGCCAATTC
.	14	TRBV9	TRBJ2-2	.	CASSPRTAAGELFF	TGTGCCAGCAGCCCCCGGACTGCTGCCGGGGAGCTGTTTTTT
.	15	TRBV14	TRBJ1-2	.	CASSQDLAGDPGYTF	TGTGCCAGCAGCCAAGATCTGGCAGGGGACCCTGGCTACACCTTC
TRBD1	15	TRBV4-2	TRBJ1-1	.	CASSYRDSENTEAFF	TGTGCCAGCAGCTATCGGGACAGCGAGAACACTGAAGCTTTCTTT
.	13	TRBV4-2	TRBJ1-5	.	CASSLGGDQPQHF	TGTGCCAGCAGCTTGGGGGGGGATCAGCCCCAGCATTTT
.	13	TRBV19	TRBJ2-5	few	CASAGAYQETQYF	TGTGCCAGTGCAGGGGCGTACCAAGAGACCCAGTACTTC
.	14	TRBV5-4	TRBJ2-7	few	CASSSGDKFYEQYF	TGTGCCAGCAGCTCGGGTGATAAATTCTACGAGCAGTACTTC
.	14	TRBV28	TRBJ1-1	.	CASSSRQGHTEAFF	TGTGCCAGCAGTTCCCGTCAGGGCCACACTGAAGCTTTCTTT
.	13	TRBV9	TRBJ1-3	.	CASSVRGGNTIYF	TGTGCCAGCAGCGTCAGGGGAGGAAACACCATATATTTT